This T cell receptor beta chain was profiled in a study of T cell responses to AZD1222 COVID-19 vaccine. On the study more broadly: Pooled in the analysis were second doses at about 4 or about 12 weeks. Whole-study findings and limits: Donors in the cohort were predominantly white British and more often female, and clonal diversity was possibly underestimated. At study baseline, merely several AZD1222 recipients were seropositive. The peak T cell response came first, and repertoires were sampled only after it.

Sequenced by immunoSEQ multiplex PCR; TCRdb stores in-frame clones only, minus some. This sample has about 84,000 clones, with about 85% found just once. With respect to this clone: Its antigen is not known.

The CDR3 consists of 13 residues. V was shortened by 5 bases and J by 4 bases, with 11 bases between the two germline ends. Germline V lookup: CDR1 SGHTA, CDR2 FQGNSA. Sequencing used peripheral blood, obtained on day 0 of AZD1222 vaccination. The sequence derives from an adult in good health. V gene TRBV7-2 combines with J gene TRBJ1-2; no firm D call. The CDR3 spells CASSPVGAYGYTF. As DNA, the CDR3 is TGTGCCAGCAGCCCCGTTGGAGCCTATGGCTACACCTTC.